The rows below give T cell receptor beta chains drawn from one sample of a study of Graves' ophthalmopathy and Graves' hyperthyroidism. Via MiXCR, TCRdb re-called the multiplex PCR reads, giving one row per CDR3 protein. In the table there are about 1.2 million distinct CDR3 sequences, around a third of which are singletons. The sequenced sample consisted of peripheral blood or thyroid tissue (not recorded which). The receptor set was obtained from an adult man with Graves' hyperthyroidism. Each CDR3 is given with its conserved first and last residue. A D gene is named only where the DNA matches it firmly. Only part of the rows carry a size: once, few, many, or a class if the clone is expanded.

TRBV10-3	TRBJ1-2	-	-	TGTGCCAGCAGTTTAGGGACACGAGTTGCGGATGGCTACACCTTC	CASSLGTRVADGYTF
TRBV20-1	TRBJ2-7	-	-	TGCAGTGCTAGAGATGGGGGCCACTACGAGCAGTACTTC	CSARDGGHYEQYF
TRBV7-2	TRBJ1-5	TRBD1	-	TGTGCCAGCAGCTCTAGGACAGGGGGCGCGATCAGCCAGCCCCAGCATTTT	CASSSRTGGAISQPQHF
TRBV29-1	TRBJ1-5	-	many	TGCAGCGTCTCCCTTCGACAGCCTAATCAGCCCCAGCATTTT	CSVSLRQPNQPQHF
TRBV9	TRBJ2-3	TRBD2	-	TGTGCCAGCAGCGTAGGGACTAGCGGCATCACAGATACGCAGTATTTT	CASSVGTSGITDTQYF
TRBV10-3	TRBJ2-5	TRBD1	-	TGTGCCAGCTCACCCCGGACAGGAAAAATAGAGACCCAGTACTTC	CASSPRTGKIETQYF
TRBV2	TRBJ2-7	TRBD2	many	TGTGCCAGCAGCCACCGGGACTACCCCTACGAGCAGTACTTC	CASSHRDYPYEQYF
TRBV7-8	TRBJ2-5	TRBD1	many	TGTGCCAGCAGCTTCTCCGGGACAGGGGGCCAAGAGACCCAGTACTTC	CASSFSGTGGQETQYF
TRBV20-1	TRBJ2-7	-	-	TGCAGTGCCCGCGATTGGACCTACGAGCAGTACTTC	CSARDWTYEQYF
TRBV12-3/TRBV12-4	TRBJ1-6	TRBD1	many	TGTGCCAGCAGTACCCAGGGACAGGTGACTTCACCCCTCCACTTT	CASSTQGQVTSPLHF
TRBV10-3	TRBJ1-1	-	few	TGTGCCATCAGTGGAATCGGGACTGAAGCTTTCTTT	CAISGIGTEAFF
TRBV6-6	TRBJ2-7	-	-	TGTGCCAGCAGTTATGGGGCCGGGTTAGGGGCGGACGAGGGCGAGCAGTACTTC	CASSYGAGLGADEGEQYF
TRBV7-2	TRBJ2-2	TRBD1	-	TGTACCAGCAGAGTCGACAGGGGGACCGGGGAGCTGTTTTTT	CTSRVDRGTGELFF
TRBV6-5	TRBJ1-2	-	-	TGTGCCAGCAGGGGGCTTATCTATGGCTACACCTTC	CASRGLIYGYTF
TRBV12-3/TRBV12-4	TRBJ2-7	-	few	TGTGCCAGCACCCTTATGGCGTCCCCCTACGAGCAGTACTTC	CASTLMASPYEQYF
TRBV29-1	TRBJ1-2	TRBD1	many	TGCAGCGGTCAGGAACAGGGGTATGGCTACACCTTC	CSGQEQGYGYTF
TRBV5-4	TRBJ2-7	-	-	TGTGCCAGCAGCTATCGGGGCTCTAGCTCCTACGAGCAGTACTTC	CASSYRGSSSYEQYF
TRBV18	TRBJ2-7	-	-	TGTGCCAGCTCACCACCGGCAGCCCCATCCTACGAGCAGTACTTC	CASSPPAAPSYEQYF
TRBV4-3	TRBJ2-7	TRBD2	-	TGCGCCAGCAGCCAGGCCGGGACTAAGTCCTACGAGCAGTACTTC	CASSQAGTKSYEQYF
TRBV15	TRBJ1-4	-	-	TGTGCCACCAGACGCAGAGGCAATGAAAAACTGTTTTTT	CATRRRGNEKLFF
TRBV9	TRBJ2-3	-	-	TGTGCCAGCAGCGTGGGACACCCTCAGGATACGCAGTATTTT	CASSVGHPQDTQYF
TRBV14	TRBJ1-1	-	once	TGTGCCAGCAGCAGTGCCCGGAGTGGGTTGTCTGAAGCTTTCTTT	CASSSARSGLSEAFF
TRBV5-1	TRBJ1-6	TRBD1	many	TGCGCCAGCAGCTTGGATCCAGGGGGAATTTCACCCCTCCACTTT	CASSLDPGGISPLHF
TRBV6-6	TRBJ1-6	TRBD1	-	TGTGCCAGCAGTTACTCGACAGGGGACCTCTCTAATTCACCCCTCCACTTT	CASSYSTGDLSNSPLHF
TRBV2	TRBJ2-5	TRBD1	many	TGTGCCAGCCACGGAGAGAGGGGGCTTGTCGAGACCCAGTACTTC	CASHGERGLVETQYF
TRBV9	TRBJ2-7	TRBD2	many	TGTGCCAGCAGCGTTGAGGGAGGGGACGAGCAGTACTTC	CASSVEGGDEQYF
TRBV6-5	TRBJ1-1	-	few	TGTGCCAGTTACAGGGTTCTCACTGAAGCTTTCTTT	CASYRVLTEAFF
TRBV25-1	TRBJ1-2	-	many	TGTGCCAGCAGTGAATATAATGTAAGAGTTAACTATGGCTACACCTTC	CASSEYNVRVNYGYTF
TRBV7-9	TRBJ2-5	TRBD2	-	TGTGCCAGCAGCTTAGGGTCGAGCGGGGTTCAAGAGACCCAGTACTTC	CASSLGSSGVQETQYF
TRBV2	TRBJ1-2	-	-	TGTGCCAGCAGTCCCTACTGGGGGGGCCTTGGCTACACCTTC	CASSPYWGGLGYTF
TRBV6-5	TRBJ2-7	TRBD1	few	TGTGCCAGCAGTGGGACAGGGCTCTACGAGCAGTACTTC	CASSGTGLYEQYF
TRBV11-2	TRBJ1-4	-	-	TGTGCCAGCAGCTCCCCAGGGGACTATGAAAAACTGTTTTTT	CASSSPGDYEKLFF
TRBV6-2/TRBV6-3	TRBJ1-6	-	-	TGTGCCAGCAGCTCTATCTATTTGGAAAATTCACCCCTCCACTTT	CASSSIYLENSPLHF
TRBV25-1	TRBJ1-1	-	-	TGTGCCAGCAGTCGGGGGTCCTTTCTCACTGAAGCTTTCTTT	CASSRGSFLTEAFF
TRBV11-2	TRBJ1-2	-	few	TGTGCCAGCAGCTTAGGGACCGAGGGACGAGGCTACACCTTC	CASSLGTEGRGYTF
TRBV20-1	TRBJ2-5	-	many	TGCAGTGCTAGAGAGAGGGGCGGACAGCGGGAGACCCAGTACTTC	CSARERGGQRETQYF
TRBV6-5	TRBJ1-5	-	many	TGTGCCAGCAGTGGACCCGGGACACCCAATCAGCCCCAGCATTTT	CASSGPGTPNQPQHF
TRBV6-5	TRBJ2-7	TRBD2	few	TGTGCCAGCATTAACCCGCGGGGCAGCGGGGAAATGAACTACGAGCAGTACTTC	CASINPRGSGEMNYEQYF
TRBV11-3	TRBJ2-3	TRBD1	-	TGTGCCAGCAGTTGGGACAGGTCAGATACGCAGTATTTT	CASSWDRSDTQYF
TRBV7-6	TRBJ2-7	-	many	TGTGCCACCGCCCGAGCGGGCCAAACCTACGAGCAGTACTTC	CATARAGQTYEQYF
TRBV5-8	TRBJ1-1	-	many	TGTGCCAGCAGCGCAGGAATCATCGGGGACGACAGAGCTTTCTTT	CASSAGIIGDDRAFF
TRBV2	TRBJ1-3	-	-	TGTGCCAGCAGCCAAAGAGAGGGCGGAAACACCATATATTTT	CASSQREGGNTIYF
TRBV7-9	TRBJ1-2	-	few	TGTGCCAGCAGCGTCGTGGTGGGGGCGAACTATGGCTACACCTTC	CASSVVVGANYGYTF
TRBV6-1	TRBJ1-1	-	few	TGTGCCAGCAGTGAATGGCTCACTGAAGCTTTCTTT	CASSEWLTEAFF
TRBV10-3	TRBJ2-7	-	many	TGTGCCATCAGTCGAGTAGTCTTCCACGAGCAGTACTTC	CAISRVVFHEQYF
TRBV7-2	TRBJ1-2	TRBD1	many	TGTGCCAGCAGCCAAGGTCAGGGGGAGCTCAACTATGGCTACACCTTC	CASSQGQGELNYGYTF
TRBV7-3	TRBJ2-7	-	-	TGTGCCAGCAGCTTAACGTGGAGGAGCGGCAGCTCCTACGAGCAGTACTTC	CASSLTWRSGSSYEQYF